Below are 26 T cell receptor beta chains sequenced from a single sample in a study of PD-L1 blockade in urothelial cancer. Sequencing was performed with immunoSEQ multiplex PCR; in TCRdb, only in-frame clones are kept and a portion is missing. The sample lists almost 50,000 clones; about 81% were seen once. The sample's time point: pretreatment peripheral blood. Sequences were derived from PBMCs, sampled around atezolizumab (anti-PD-L1) treatment. Receptor source: a man aged 70-80 years with urothelial cancer.

This clone was picked up one time. The J gene is TRBJ2-7, the V gene TRBV5-6, with TRBD2 identical over 15 bases. Germline CDR1 is SGHDT and CDR2 is YYEEEE. The CDR3 is made up of 17 amino acids. V trimming: 1 base; J trimming: 7 bases; junction bases outside the gene matches: 9. This chain's CDR3 is CASSLLGTSGRFGEQYF. The CDR3 DNA reads as TGTGCCAGCAGCTTGCTTGGGACTAGCGGGAGGTTTGGAGAGCAGTACTTC.

This sequence joins TRBV6-1 and TRBJ2-7; 9 bases are a match to TRBD1. In germline, CDR1 is MNHNS, CDR2 SASEGT. V lost 6 bases, J lost 0 bases, and 6 bases stayed unmatched. The CDR3 is made up of 15 amino acids. The CDR3 DNA reads as TGTGCCAGCAGCTGGACAGGGGCGAGCTCCTACGAGCAGTACTTC. It specifies CASSWTGASSYEQYF.

This sequence joins TRBV15 and TRBJ2-5; TRBD1 aligns across 7 bases. The CDR3 totals 13 residues. The V gene's germline CDR1 is LNHNV and CDR2 YYDKDF (reference sequence). V was pared by 0 bases and J by 5 bases, with 0 bases of the junction left unmatched. The chain's CDR3 is CATSRDRGETQYF. CDR3 nucleotides: TGTGCCACCAGCAGAGACAGGGGGGAGACCCAGTACTTC.

Only a few counts were recorded for this clone. The chain uses TRBV9 and TRBJ2-7; weak D call: TRBD1 (7 bases). V was clipped by 4 bases and J by 2 bases, with 16 bases between them. Germline lookup yields CDR1 SGDLS and CDR2 YYNGEE. CDR3 length: 15 residues. CDR3 nucleotide sequence: TGTGCCAGCAGCCGCATGGAGGGGGCGGCCTACGAGCAGTACTTC. It translates to CASSRMEGAAYEQYF.

This sequence joins TRBV25-1 and TRBJ2-3, with D maybe TRBD1 (5 bases). V lost 9 bases and J 4 bases, leaving 11 bases between the germline ends. The length of the CDR3 is 12 residues. Germline V gives CDR1 MGHDK, CDR2 SYGVNS. Here the CDR3 DNA reads TGTGCCAGTGTTGGGGCAGCAGATACGCAGTATTTT. Its protein product is CASVGAADTQYF.

The chain couples TRBV6-6 to TRBJ2-2; TRBD1 might be the D (6 bases). Germline CDR1 and CDR2: MNHNY and SVGAGI (reference sequence). The V gene lost 0 bases and the J gene lost 4 bases, with 9 bases spanning the gap. CDR3 length equals 15 residues. The CDR3 protein is CASSYSRGTTGELFF. In nucleotides, the CDR3 is TGTGCCAGCAGTTACTCGAGGGGGACCACCGGGGAGCTGTTTTTT.

V gene TRBV7-2 combines with J gene TRBJ1-1; 8 positions match TRBD1. With V trimmed by 5 bases and J by 4 bases, 3 bases remained unmatched. Germline CDR1 SGHTA, CDR2 FQGNSA. This CDR3 has 13 residues. This chain's CDR3 is CASSRGQGTEAFF. In DNA form, the CDR3 reads TGTGCCAGCAGCCGAGGACAGGGCACTGAAGCTTTCTTT.

The chain links TRBV7-2 to TRBJ2-7; 8 bases are a match to TRBD2. The CDR3 is 19 residues long. V trimming: 5 bases; J trimming: 0 bases; junction bases outside the gene matches: 18. The V gene's germline CDR1 is SGHTA and CDR2 FQGNSA. The CDR3 sequence is CASSPRRAGASSSSYEQYF. The CDR3 DNA reads TGTGCCAGCAGCCCTCGCCGAGCGGGGGCCTCGTCTAGCTCCTACGAGCAGTACTTC. The full variable domain, rest sourced from reference TRBV7-2 and TRBJ2-7, is GAGVSQSPSNKVTEKGKDVELRCDPISGHTALYWYRQSLGQGLEFLIYFQGNSAPDKSGLPSDRFSAERTGGSVSTLTIQRTQQEDSAVYLCASSPRRAGASSSSYEQYFGPGTRLTVT.

This clone was seen more than once but under ten times. The rearrangement uses TRBV6-5 and TRBJ1-3; 8 bases match TRBD1. Germline CDR1 reads MNHEY; CDR2 reads SVGAGI. This CDR3 has 14 residues. With V trimmed by 6 bases and J by 2 bases, 3 bases remained unmatched. DNA for the CDR3: TGTGCCAGCAGCCGACAGGGGCCTGGAAACACCATATATTTT. Translating it yields CASSRQGPGNTIYF.

The chain couples TRBV11-1 to TRBJ2-7, with D maybe TRBD1 (6 bases). The CDR3 runs 14 residues. The V gene's germline CDR1 is SGHAT and CDR2 FQDESV (reference sequence). Between the trimmed V and J ends, which lost 7 bases and 2 bases, there was a span of 15 bases. The chain's CDR3 is CASTIGGRAYEQYF. CDR3 nucleotides: TGTGCCAGCACTATAGGGGGTCGAGCCTACGAGCAGTACTTC. Supplemented by reference TRBV11-1 and TRBJ2-7, the full variable domain reads EAEVAQSPRYKITEKSQAVAFWCDPISGHATLYWYRQILGQGPELLVQFQDESVVDDSQLPKDRFSAERLKGVDSTLKIQPAELGDSAMYLCASTIGGRAYEQYFGPGTRLTVT.

This chain uses TRBV30 with TRBJ1-1, with 7 bases identical to TRBD1. Germline V lookup: CDR1 GTSNPN, CDR2 SVGIG (reference sequence). The ends lost 2 bases at V and 2 bases at J; junction bases unmatched: 5. This CDR3 comprises 14 residues. The CDR3 DNA reads as TGTGCCTGGAGTCTGGGACAGCTAAACACTGAAGCTTTCTTT. Its translation: CAWSLGQLNTEAFF. The variable domain in full, with the rest retrieved from reference TRBV30 and TRBJ1-1, is SQTIHQWPATLVQPVGSPLSLECTVEGTSNPNLYWYRQAAGRGLQLLFYSVGIGQISSEVPQNLSASRPQDRQFILSSKKLLLSDSGFYLCAWSLGQLNTEAFFGQGTRLTVV.

The chain combines TRBV18 with TRBJ2-1, with 10 nucleotides matching TRBD2. The germline gives CDR1 KGHSH, CDR2 LQKENI. The CDR3 runs 16 residues. The trim removed 2 bases at V and 6 bases at J, leaving 7 bases unmatched. CDR3 in DNA: TGTGCCAGCTCACCAGGTCTAGCGGGAGCTGTCAATGAGCAGTTCTTC. Residues: CASSPGLAGAVNEQFF. The variable domain in full, completed from reference TRBV18 and TRBJ2-1, reads NAGVMQNPRHLVRRRGQEARLRCSPMKGHSHVYWYRQLPEEGLKFMVYLQKENIIDESGMPKERFSAEFPKEGPSILRIQQVVRGDSAAYFCASSPGLAGAVNEQFFGPGTRLTVL.

The chain employs TRBV25-1 and TRBJ1-2; D uncertain. The germline gives CDR1 MGHDK, CDR2 SYGVNS. This CDR3 comprises 13 residues. CDR3: CAAICGDFHGYTF. In DNA form, the CDR3 reads TGTGCTGCCATCTGCGGCGATTTCCATGGCTACACCTTC.

The V call is TRBV6-5, the J call TRBJ1-2; D may be TRBD1 (5 bases). Trimming took off 8 bases at V and 2 bases at J, with 12 bases between the two ends. The germline V gene encodes CDR1 MNHEY and CDR2 SVGAGI. The CDR3 extends over 13 amino acids. The CDR3 loop is CASARQLNYGYTF. The CDR3 coding sequence is TGTGCCAGCGCTCGACAGCTGAACTATGGCTACACCTTC.

This chain uses TRBV7-2 with TRBJ2-7; 9 bases are shared with TRBD2. Germline lookup yields CDR1 SGHTA and CDR2 FQGNSA. Losses at the gene ends were 1 base for V and 2 bases for J; bases not matched to a gene: 6. This CDR3 comprises 16 residues. As DNA, the CDR3 is TGTGCCAGCAGCTTAGGATCTAGCGGGGTCACCTACGAGCAGTACTTC. It codes for CASSLGSSGVTYEQYF.

The chain uses TRBV5-4 and TRBJ2-2; possible D gene TRBD1, 5 bases. The CDR3 is 15 amino acids. V was cut by 0 bases and J by 1 base, with 7 bases left in between. Germline lookup yields CDR1 SGHNT and CDR2 YYREEE (reference sequence). CDR3 in DNA: TGTGCCAGCAGCTTGGACAGGCAGAACACCGGGGAGCTGTTTTTT. Amino acids: CASSLDRQNTGELFF.

This chain connects TRBV4-2 to TRBJ1-1; no clear D gene. Germline values: CDR1 LGHNA, CDR2 YNFKEQ. The CDR3 length is 16 residues. V lost 0 bases and J lost 6, with 17 bases in between. The CDR3 loop reads CASSQDPGRAVAEAFF. For the CDR3, the DNA is TGTGCCAGCAGCCAAGATCCGGGGAGGGCGGTCGCTGAAGCTTTCTTT.

The CDR3 coding sequence is TGTGCCAGTAGTATCCGTCCAACAGGGGGATTCGAGACCCAGTACTTC. Encoded protein: CASSIRPTGGFETQYF. The chain employs TRBV19 and TRBJ2-5; TRBD1 matches 8 bases. J was trimmed by 5 bases and V by 3 bases; bases with no gene match: 11. The CDR3 is 16 residues long. CDR1 is LNHDA and CDR2 is SQIVND in the germline V gene (reference sequence).

This clone has ten or more counts. The rearrangement joins TRBV4-2 to TRBJ2-1; 8 bases align to TRBD1. This CDR3 spans 14 amino acids. Looked up from germline, CDR1 is LGHNA and CDR2 is YNFKEQ. After removal of 1 base from V and 8 bases from J, the junction contained 4 bases not matched to a gene. The CDR3 loop reads CASSQGQGTYEQFF. DNA for the CDR3: TGTGCCAGCAGCCAAGGACAGGGGACTTATGAGCAGTTCTTC.

This rearrangement joins TRBV27 to TRBJ2-1; D perhaps matches TRBD1 (6 bases). With 3 bases removed from V and 6 bases from J, the gap between germline ends came to 24 bases. This CDR3 spans 18 amino acids. Germline CDR1 MNHEY, CDR2 SMNVEV (reference sequence). CDR3 coding DNA: TGTGCCAGCAGTTTGACTGCCCCAGGGGAGCTCTCTTTCAATGAGCAGTTCTTC. This codes for CASSLTAPGELSFNEQFF.

The rearrangement joins TRBV19 to TRBJ1-2, with 9 bases identical to TRBD1. Germline values: CDR1 LNHDA, CDR2 SQIVND (reference sequence). After removal of 2 bases from V and 8 bases from J, the junction contained 18 bases not matched to a gene. This CDR3 has 18 amino acids. CDR3 in DNA: TGTGCCAGTAGTATATCCGCCCGCGATGACAGGGGGATACGGGGCTACACCTTC. It codes for CASSISARDDRGIRGYTF.

This sequence joins TRBV4-2 and TRBJ1-2, with D hard to call. The V gene lost 0 bases and the J gene lost 8 bases, with 10 bases spanning the gap. The length of the CDR3 is 13 residues. Germline lookup yields CDR1 LGHNA and CDR2 YNFKEQ. CDR3 in amino acids: CASSQDFAEGYTF. CDR3 DNA sequence: TGTGCCAGCAGCCAAGATTTCGCGGAGGGCTACACCTTC.

The rearrangement uses TRBV28 and TRBJ1-5; possibly TRBD1 for D (6 bases). The CDR3 has 18 residues. The germline gives CDR1 MDHEN, CDR2 SYDVKM. V dropped 3 bases and J dropped 5 bases, with 23 bases sitting between them. CDR3 amino acids: CASSFSRGFGSVDQPQHF. The DNA for the CDR3 is TGTGCCAGCAGTTTCTCCAGGGGCTTTGGTTCCGTCGATCAGCCCCAGCATTTT. Filled out from reference TRBV28 and TRBJ1-5, the complete variable domain reads DVKVTQSSRYLVKRTGEKVFLECVQDMDHENMFWYRQDPGLGLRLIYFSYDVKMKEKGDIPEGYSVSREKKERFSLILESASTNQTSMYLCASSFSRGFGSVDQPQHFGDGTRLSIL.

The rearrangement joins TRBV28 to TRBJ2-7, with TRBD1 matching over 7 bases. The CDR3 runs to 14 residues. In germline, CDR1 is MDHEN, CDR2 SYDVKM. Trimming at V came to 3 bases and at J to 5 bases, leaving 7 bases not matched to a gene. DNA of the CDR3: TGTGCCAGCAGTTTGAGTGGCAGGGGGAACGAGCAGTACTTC. It translates to CASSLSGRGNEQYF.

This clone was observed a single time. The chain recombines TRBV9 with TRBJ2-4; the match to TRBD1 covers 7 bases. Unmatched junction bases numbered 5, after V lost 3 bases and J lost 5 bases. The CDR3 spans 14 residues. Germline V gene data show CDR1 as SGDLS and CDR2 as YYNGEE. The CDR3 bases are TGTGCCAGCAGCGGAACCGGGACAGAAAACATTCAGTACTTC. The encoded protein is CASSGTGTENIQYF.

The J gene is TRBJ2-1, the V gene TRBV10-3, with 9 bases aligning to TRBD2. V lost 3 bases, J lost 6 bases, and 3 bases stayed unmatched. Germline V CDR1 and CDR2: ENHRY, SYGVKD. The CDR3 sequence is 14 residues long. CDR3 in DNA: TGTGCCATCAGTGATGGGGGACTAGCCAATGAGCAGTTCTTC. Protein sequence: CAISDGGLANEQFF.